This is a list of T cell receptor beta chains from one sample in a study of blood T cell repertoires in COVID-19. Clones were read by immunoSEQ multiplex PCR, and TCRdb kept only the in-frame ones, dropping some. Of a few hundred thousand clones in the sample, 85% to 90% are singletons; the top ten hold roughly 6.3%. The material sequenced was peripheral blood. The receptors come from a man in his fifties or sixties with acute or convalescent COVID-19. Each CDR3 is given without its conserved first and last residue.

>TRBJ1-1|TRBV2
ASTEEGLGFTEAF
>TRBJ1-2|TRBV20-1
SGHRGQGYT
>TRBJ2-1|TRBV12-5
ASGLAYRSSYNEQF
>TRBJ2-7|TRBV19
ASNTGTGGQRGSYEQY
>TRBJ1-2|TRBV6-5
ASSWDTYGYT
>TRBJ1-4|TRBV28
ASSTTRDRGREKLF
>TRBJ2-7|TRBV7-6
ASSPLKLADNEQY
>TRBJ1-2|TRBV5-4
ASSVTPPTGYT
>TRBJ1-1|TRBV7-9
ASSPDRGNTEAF
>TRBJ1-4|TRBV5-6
ASSLAVAEATNEKLF
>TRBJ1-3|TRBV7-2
ASSPTRGGSSGNTIY
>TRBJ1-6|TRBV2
ASSPDRNYNSPLH
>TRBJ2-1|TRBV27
ASSSMPAGDLDNEQF
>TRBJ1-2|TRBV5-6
ASSRDRRNYGYT
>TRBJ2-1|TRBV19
ASTRSRGSSYNEQF
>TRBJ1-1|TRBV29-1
SARTGGNTEAF
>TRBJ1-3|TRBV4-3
ASSQETGYGNTIY
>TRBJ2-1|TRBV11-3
ASSSYRDRGPISYNEQF
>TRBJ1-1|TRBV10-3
AAFRWGPSTEAF
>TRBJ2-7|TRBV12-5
ASGLDPGTSVYEQY
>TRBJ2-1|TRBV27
ASSYETGAGEQF
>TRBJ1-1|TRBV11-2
ASSLAGSGRNTEAF
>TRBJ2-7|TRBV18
ASSPDRGAYEQY
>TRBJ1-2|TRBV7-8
ASSLGGGYT
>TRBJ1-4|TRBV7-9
ASSVTGESNEKLF
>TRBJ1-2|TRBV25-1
ASSGGQGARGYT
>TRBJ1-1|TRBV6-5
ASRDRGLGTEAF
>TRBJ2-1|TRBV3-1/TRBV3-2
ASSQVQLSYNEQF
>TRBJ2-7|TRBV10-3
AISESGGDYEQY
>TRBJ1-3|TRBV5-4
ASSLVPSSGNTIY
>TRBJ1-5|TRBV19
ASSTSQRYSNQPQH
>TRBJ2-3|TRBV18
ASSPQAGPSTDTQY
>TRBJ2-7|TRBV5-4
ASSPWTASSYEQY
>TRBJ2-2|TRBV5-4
ASSLTAGNTGELF
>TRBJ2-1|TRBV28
ASGLAALDEQF
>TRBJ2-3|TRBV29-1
SVPSGSADTQY
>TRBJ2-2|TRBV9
ASSVAPSWDTGELF
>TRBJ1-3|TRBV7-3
ASKSGPGNTIY
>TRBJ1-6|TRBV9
ASSVSKGFSPLH
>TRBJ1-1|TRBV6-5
ASSYQEGTNEAF
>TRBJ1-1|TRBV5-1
ASSWRGARGDTEAF
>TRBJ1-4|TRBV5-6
ASSFFDRVINEKLF
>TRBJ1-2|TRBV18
ASSPPGQENYGYT
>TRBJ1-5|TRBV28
ASSSAPRQATNQPQH
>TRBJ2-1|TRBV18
ASSPGLVSYNEQF
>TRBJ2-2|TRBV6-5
ASSIQETGELF